One TCR beta chain is described in this entry. The sample is drawn from a study of blood T cell repertoires in COVID-19. Authors' data handling: How many nucleated cells were present was estimated from reference gene primer amplification. TCRdb's copy holds only in-frame clones and misses some; the assay was immunoSEQ multiplex PCR. The V and J calls and clone size come from that table; D and trimming were worked out from the DNA. The data show around 52,000 clones, about 92% seen once. With 4 bases removed from V and 0 bases from J, the gap between germline ends came to 6 bases. This CDR3 has 13 residues. Per germline, CDR1 MDHEN and CDR2 SYDVKM.

Sequenced input: peripheral blood. The chain employs TRBV28 and TRBJ1-1, with unresolved D. The clonotype comes from an elderly woman with acute or convalescent COVID-19. The CDR3 DNA sequence: TGTGCCAGCAGTTCCCGTTTGAACACTGAAGCTTTCTTT. As protein: CASSSRLNTEAFF.